The 25 T cell receptor beta chains below all came from one sample that was sequenced in a study of T cells in Graves' hyperthyroidism and ophthalmopathy. Amplified TCR beta CDR3 regions derived from RNA transcripts. When the TCR CDR3 underwent first-round RT-PCR, the HTBI primer set was used. TCRdb itself ran the multiplex PCR reads through MiXCR, one entry per CDR3 protein. This sample carries 200,000 to 300,000 distinct CDR3 sequences, around 25% of them seen once, and the ten largest clones take roughly a third. Sequencing was carried out using blood. These receptors were obtained from a woman between 35 and 50 years old with Graves' ophthalmopathy.

At least ten counts were recorded for this clonotype. The chain carries TRBV3-1 and TRBJ2-5, with D maybe TRBD2 (5 bases). Trimming took 0 bases from V and 7 from J, leaving 6 bases between them. The CDR3 is 12 residues long. The V gene's germline CDR1 is LGHDT and CDR2 YNNKEL (reference sequence). This CDR3 reads CASSQEGRTQYF. The DNA for the CDR3 is TGTGCCAGCAGCCAAGAAGGGAGGACCCAGTACTTC.

This sequence joins TRBV28 and TRBJ2-7; 10 bases map to TRBD1. Germline V gene sequence: CDR1 MDHEN, CDR2 SYDVKM. The CDR3 sequence is 13 residues long. The J segment lost 7 bases and the V segment lost 6 bases, leaving 6 bases of the junction unmatched. The CDR3 region is CASRLGQGGEQYF. The CDR3, as DNA: TGTGCCAGCAGACTTGGACAGGGGGGAGAGCAGTACTTC. Based on the CDR3 plus reference TRBV28 and TRBJ2-7, the full variable domain is DVKVTQSSRYLVKRTGEKVFLECVQDMDHENMFWYRQDPGLGLRLIYFSYDVKMKEKGDIPEGYSVSREKKERFSLILESASTNQTSMYLCASRLGQGGEQYFGPGTRLTVT.

This chain links TRBV12-3 or TRBV12-4 with TRBJ1-3; D unresolved. The CDR3 loop spans 16 amino acids. V dropped 2 bases and J dropped 0 bases, with 11 bases sitting between them. The CDR3: CASSLRGEGSGNTIYF. The DNA of the CDR3 is TGTGCCAGCAGTTTACGGGGAGAAGGCTCTGGAAACACCATATATTTT.

This clonotype came up many times. The chain has TRBV6-5 and TRBJ2-7; D may be TRBD1 (6 bases). Germline assignment: CDR1 MNHEY and CDR2 SVGAGI. The CDR3 spans 15 residues. Trimming cost V 4 bases and J 0 bases, with 13 bases left between them. The CDR3 coding sequence is TGTGCCAGCAGTTCACGTTGGGACAACTCCTACGAGCAGTACTTC. This gives the protein CASSSRWDNSYEQYF.

This chain uses TRBV3-1 with TRBJ2-7, with 9 positions matching TRBD2. V dropped 4 bases and J dropped 0; count of bases not matched to a gene: 7. The CDR3 spans 16 residues. Germline CDR1 and CDR2: LGHDT and YNNKEL (reference sequence). The CDR3, as DNA: TGTGCCAGCAGCCTCGGACTAGCGTCAGACTCCTACGAGCAGTACTTC. Translated, it gives CASSLGLASDSYEQYF.

The chain uses TRBV12-3 or TRBV12-4 and TRBJ1-5, with D unresolved. The V end lost 6 bases, the J end lost 3 bases, and 6 bases lay between the germline ends. The CDR3 has 12 amino acids. The CDR3 loop reads CASSRDNQPQHF. The CDR3 nucleotides are TGTGCCAGCAGCAGAGACAATCAGCCCCAGCATTTT.

At least ten counts were recorded for this clonotype. This chain links TRBV6-1 with TRBJ1-6; D is uncertain. The germline CDR1 and CDR2 sequences are MNHNS and SASEGT. Trimming took 6 bases from V and 7 from J, leaving 10 bases between them. This CDR3 region has 13 residues. CDR3 DNA: TGTGCCAGCAGGACTGATGCAAATTCACCCCTCCACTTT. Amino acids: CASRTDANSPLHF.

This clonotype was detected only once. This sequence joins TRBV24-1 and TRBJ2-1; 9 bases match TRBD2. The CDR3 loop spans 15 amino acids. Looked up from germline, CDR1 is KGHDR and CDR2 is SFDVKD. V lost 11 bases and J lost 2; bases outside the gene matches: 9. The CDR3: CASSLTSGAYNEQFF. The CDR3 nucleotides are TGTGCCAGCAGCCTGACTAGCGGAGCCTACAATGAGCAGTTCTTC.

The chain uses TRBV6-2 or TRBV6-3 and TRBJ1-2; 8 positions agree with TRBD1. V shed 5 bases and J 5 bases; nucleotides not matched to a gene: 7. Germline V gives CDR1 MNHEY, CDR2 SVGEGT. CDR3 length: 14 amino acids. CDR3 nucleotide sequence: TGTGCCAGCAGTAACACCGGGACAGGTTATGGCTACACCTTC. As protein: CASSNTGTGYGYTF.

Comment on this clonotype: A read error may account for a junction end that differs from germline. V gene TRBV12-5 combines with J gene TRBJ1-1, with unresolved D. In germline, CDR1 is LGHNT, CDR2 FRNRAP. The CDR3 sequence is 16 residues long. The CDR3: CASGLVGNRMNTEASF. The CDR3, as DNA: TGTGCTAGTGGTTTGGTCGGGAATAGGATGAACACTGAAGCTTCCTTT.

The rearrangement uses TRBV14 and TRBJ2-2; D remains unclear. Germline loops: CDR1 SGHDN, CDR2 FVKESK. CDR3 length: 13 amino acids. With 1 base removed from V and 5 bases from J, the gap between germline ends came to 5 bases. The CDR3 DNA follows: TGTGCCAGCAGCCAAGGCTGGACCGGGGAGCTGTTTTTT. Translating it yields CASSQGWTGELFF.

Only a few counts were recorded for this clonotype. The gene calls are TRBV15 and TRBJ2-5, with D uncertain. V was shortened by 2 bases and J by 2 bases, with 27 bases between the two germline ends. This CDR3 comprises 20 residues. The germline V gene encodes CDR1 LNHNV and CDR2 YYDKDF (reference sequence). In DNA, the CDR3 is TGTGCCACCAGCAGACTCCCCATTGGGCTAGGGAACCCCGTGCAAGAGACCCAGTACTTC. Its translation is CATSRLPIGLGNPVQETQYF.

Ten or more counts support this clonotype. This chain connects TRBV13 to TRBJ2-7; 9 bases are shared with TRBD1. V was pared by 5 bases and J by 3 bases, with 11 bases of the junction left unmatched. Germline V gene lookup returns CDR1 PRHDT and CDR2 FYEKMQ (reference sequence). The CDR3 sequence is 16 residues long. The CDR3 reads CASSPGTGTGSYEQYF. In DNA form, the CDR3 reads TGTGCCAGCAGCCCCGGGACCGGGACAGGGAGCTACGAGCAGTACTTC.

This clonotype was recorded many times. The chain combines TRBV5-1 with TRBJ2-7; D unresolved. CDR3 length equals 13 residues. V was clipped by 2 bases and J by 7 bases, with 13 bases between them. Looked up from germline, CDR1 is SGHRS and CDR2 is YFSETQ. CDR3: CASSFEEAREQYF. The CDR3 DNA follows: TGCGCCAGCAGCTTCGAAGAAGCACGGGAGCAGTACTTC.

Many counts were recorded for this clonotype. The chain uses TRBV12-3 or TRBV12-4 and TRBJ2-7; D possibly corresponds to TRBD1 (6 bases). The CDR3 contains 14 residues. V was pared by 5 bases and J by 0 bases, with 11 bases between. CDR3 DNA sequence: TGTGCCAGCAGTCCGGGACACAGCTCCTACGAGCAGTACTTC. Amino acids: CASSPGHSSYEQYF.

Many counts were recorded for this clonotype. The chain couples TRBV20-1 to TRBJ1-3; 9 nucleotides align to TRBD1. The CDR3 has 17 amino acids. Germline lookup yields CDR1 DFQATT and CDR2 SNEGSKA (reference sequence). J was trimmed by 0 bases and V by 1 base; bases with no gene match: 7. DNA of the CDR3: TGCAGTGCTAGAGGAGGGACAGGGTGGCCCTCTGGAAACACCATATATTTT. It encodes CSARGGTGWPSGNTIYF.

This clonotype was seen at least ten times. This sequence joins TRBV6-5 and TRBJ2-7; 9 bases are a match to TRBD1. The V gene end was trimmed by 6 bases and the J gene end by 5 bases; junction bases not matched to a gene: 8. CDR1 is MNHEY, CDR2 SVGAGI, per germline. The length of the CDR3 is 14 residues. The CDR3 protein is CASRGPGQGHEQYF. The CDR3 nucleotides read TGTGCCAGCAGAGGCCCGGGACAGGGACACGAGCAGTACTTC.

J is TRBJ2-5 and V is TRBV19, with D possibly being TRBD1 (5 bases). This CDR3 is built from 14 residues. Germline CDR1 is LNHDA and CDR2 is SQIVND (reference sequence). Trimming removed 9 bases at V and 3 bases at J, with 17 bases between. The CDR3 DNA sequence: TGTGCCAGCAAGGGGAACCGCCCCGAAGAGACCCAGTACTTC. Translation gives CASKGNRPEETQYF.

This clonotype was recorded a few times. This chain uses TRBV18 with TRBJ1-1; weak D call: TRBD1 (5 bases). This CDR3 has 15 amino acids. Germline V gene data show CDR1 as KGHSH and CDR2 as LQKENI. The V end lost 3 bases, the J end lost 4 bases, and 15 bases lay between the germline ends. The CDR3 bases are TGTGCCAGCTCACCCAGAGGGGCGCAGGTCACTGAAGCTTTCTTT. As protein: CASSPRGAQVTEAFF.

With regard to this clonotype: The junction departs from the called germline gene at one end, perhaps through a read error. This rearrangement joins TRBV5-1 to TRBJ2-7, with 9 bases that match TRBD2. Germline V CDR1 and CDR2: SGHRS, YFSETQ. There are 17 residues in the CDR3. The CDR3 DNA reads as TGCGCCAGCAGCCTGTCACCGCTAGCGGGATGGTTCAACGAGCGGTACTTC. Protein product: CASSLSPLAGWFNERYF.

The V gene is TRBV20-1, the J gene TRBJ2-5; D possibly corresponds to TRBD1 (6 bases). Germline loops: CDR1 DFQATT, CDR2 SNEGSKA (reference sequence). This CDR3 contains 13 residues. The ends were cut back, 1 base at V and 4 bases at J, with 10 bases in the middle. CDR3 DNA sequence: TGCAGTGCTAGAGCCCGGACAGTAGAGACCCAGTACTTC. This sequence encodes CSARARTVETQYF.

About this clonotype: Relative to the germline gene, one junction end is altered; a read error may explain this. The gene calls are TRBV15 and TRBJ1-3; TRBD1 is a possible D gene (6 bases). The germline V gene has CDR1 LNHNV and CDR2 YYDKDF (reference sequence). The CDR3 is 15 residues long. The CDR3 spells CATSRDLGAGNTIFF. In DNA, the CDR3 is TGTGCCACCAGCAGAGATCTGGGGGCTGGAAACACCATATTTTTT.

About this clonotype: One end of the junction fails to match germline, which may point to a read error. This chain uses TRBV6-1 with TRBJ2-7; D might be TRBD2 (6 bases). The V gene's germline CDR1 is MNHNS and CDR2 SASEGT. The CDR3 is made up of 15 amino acids. The CDR3 here is CASSRTIGSLGEQCF. The CDR3 DNA reads as TGTGCCAGCAGCCGGACTATCGGGTCCTTGGGCGAGCAGTGCTTC.

This rearrangement joins TRBV2 to TRBJ2-4; possibly TRBD1 for D (7 bases). The CDR3 has 14 residues. The germline gives CDR1 SNHLY, CDR2 FYNNEI. The germline V and J ends were trimmed by 5 bases and 6 bases, with 14 bases remaining between them. CDR3 residues: CASSRPQGGNIQYF. The CDR3 nucleotides read TGTGCCAGCAGTCGACCCCAGGGGGGAAACATTCAGTACTTC.

This clonotype has a count of ten or more. The V gene is TRBV5-1, the J gene TRBJ2-1, with 14 bases lining up with TRBD2. With V trimmed by 3 bases and J by 11 bases, 10 bases remained unmatched. Germline values: CDR1 SGHRS, CDR2 YFSETQ. The CDR3 is made up of 16 amino acids. DNA for the CDR3: TGCGCCAGCAGCTACCTAAGACTAGCGGGAGGGCCTCAGCAGTTCTTC. It yields the protein CASSYLRLAGGPQQFF.